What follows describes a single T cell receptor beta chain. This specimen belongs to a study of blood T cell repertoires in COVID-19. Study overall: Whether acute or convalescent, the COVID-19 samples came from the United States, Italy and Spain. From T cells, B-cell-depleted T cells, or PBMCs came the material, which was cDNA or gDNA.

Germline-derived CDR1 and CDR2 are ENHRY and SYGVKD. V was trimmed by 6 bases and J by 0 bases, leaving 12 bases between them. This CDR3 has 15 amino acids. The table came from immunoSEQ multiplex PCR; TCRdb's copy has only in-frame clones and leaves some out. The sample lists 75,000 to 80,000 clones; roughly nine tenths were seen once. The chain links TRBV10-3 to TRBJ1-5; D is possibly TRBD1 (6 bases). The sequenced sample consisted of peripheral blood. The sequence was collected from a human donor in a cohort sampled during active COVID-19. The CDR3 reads CAISRDKYSNQPQHF. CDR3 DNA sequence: TGTGCCATCAGCCGGGACAAATATAGCAATCAGCCCCAGCATTTT.